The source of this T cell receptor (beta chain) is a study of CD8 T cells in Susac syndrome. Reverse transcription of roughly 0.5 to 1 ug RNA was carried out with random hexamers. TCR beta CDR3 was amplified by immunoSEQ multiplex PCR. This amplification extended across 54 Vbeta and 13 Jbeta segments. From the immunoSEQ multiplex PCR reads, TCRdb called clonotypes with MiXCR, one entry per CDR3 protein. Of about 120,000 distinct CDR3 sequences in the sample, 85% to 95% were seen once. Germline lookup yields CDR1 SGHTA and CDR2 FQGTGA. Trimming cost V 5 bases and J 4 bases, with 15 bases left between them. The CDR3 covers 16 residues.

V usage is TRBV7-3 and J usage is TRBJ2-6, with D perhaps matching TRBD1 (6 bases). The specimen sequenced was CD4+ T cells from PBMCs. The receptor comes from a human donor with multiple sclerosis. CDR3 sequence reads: CASSPIQGSGANVLTF. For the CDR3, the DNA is TGTGCCAGCAGCCCCATACAGGGTTCAGGGGCCAACGTCCTGACTTTC.